This T cell receptor beta chain comes out of a study of cytomegalovirus exposure and HLA in healthy donors. Study at large: In terms of ancestry, the Caucasian-associated cluster contained roughly 80% of the roughly 400 genotyped donors.

Comment on this clone: Its antigen is not known.

With V trimmed by 6 bases and J by 2 bases, 5 bases remained unmatched. The CDR3 length is 14 residues. The germline CDR1 and CDR2 sequences are LNHDA and SQIVND (reference sequence). Study-wide points: In vitro work confirmed that three CMV-associated chains recognize CMV antigens.

The PCR ran on 60 Vbeta and 13 Jbeta primers. As originally analysed: It was a later analysis that counted roughly 79 million unique TCR beta chains, of which approximately 11 million were shared. Clones were read by immunoSEQ multiplex PCR, and TCRdb kept only the in-frame ones, dropping some. Clonal size and the V and J genes are those of that table, whereas D and trimming came from the DNA. The profile shows some 200,000 clones, 83% of them singletons. This sequence joins TRBV19 and TRBJ1-1, with 8 bases lining up with TRBD1. This TCR derives from a man over 45 in good health and CMV-seronegative. Sequenced material: PBMCs. In nucleotides, the CDR3 is TGTGCCAGTAGAGGACAGGGCGGCAACACTGAAGCTTTCTTT. It specifies CASRGQGGNTEAFF.